This TCR beta chain came from a study of T-cell memory formation after mild COVID-19. The overall study: Clusters were largely donor specific. Notes on the study in general: Second-wave clones peaking on day 37 lacked confirmed SARS-CoV-2 specificity. The study found contracting CD4+ clones mainly in CM and EM and contracting CD8+ clones in EMRA.

It was 5'RACE with constant-segment primers that produced the TCR alpha and TCR beta cDNA libraries, which carried sample barcodes and UMIs. Each CDR3 protein gets one entry after TCRdb re-called the 5' RACE reads with MiXCR. In the table there are about 540,000 distinct CDR3 sequences, around 20% of which are singletons. V lost 3 bases, J lost 5 bases, and 4 bases lay in between. The CDR3 sequence is 11 residues long. The germline V gene encodes CDR1 SNHLY and CDR2 FYNNEI. This clonotype appeared a single time. The antigen is undetermined. The sequence came from an adult woman who had mild COVID-19 (a few samples of this study predate the infection). Cell type and time point are not known. The sample was PBMCs or a T cell subset sorted from them (not recorded which). The V and J genes are TRBV2 and TRBJ1-2; no reliable D call. The CDR3 reads CASSEAYGYTF. The CDR3 region has the DNA TGTGCCAGCAGTGAGGCATATGGCTACACCTTC.